Each of the 4 T cell receptor beta chains below was sequenced from the same sample in a study of control samples from healthy donors and cancer patients. Sequencing was performed with immunoSEQ multiplex PCR; in TCRdb, only in-frame clones are kept and a portion is missing. The sample includes about 83,000 clones, around 91% of them seen just once. Sequencing was performed on blood. The receptors were gathered from a man aged 45 to 65 in good health.

The chain is built from TRBV12-5 and TRBJ2-7; 9 nucleotides align to TRBD1. The CDR3 extends over 14 amino acids. The J segment lost 2 bases and the V segment lost 3 bases, leaving 2 bases of the junction unmatched. Germline CDR1 is LGHNT and CDR2 is FRNRAP. CDR3 region: CASGFGTGTYEQYF. The CDR3 DNA reads as TGTGCTAGTGGTTTCGGGACAGGGACCTACGAGCAGTACTTC.

This chain links TRBV24-1 with TRBJ1-1; TRBD1 matches at 8 bases. The CDR3 is 15 residues long. Per the germline V gene, CDR1 is KGHDR and CDR2 is SFDVKD. J lost 5 bases, V lost 4 bases, and 8 bases had no gene match. The CDR3 DNA sequence: TGTGCCACCAGTGAACCGGACAGGGTAGGTACTGAAGCTTTCTTT. Encoded protein: CATSEPDRVGTEAFF.

The rearrangement links TRBV6-5 to TRBJ2-1, with 7 bases aligning to TRBD2. The CDR3 contains 15 residues. V was pared by 4 bases and J by 0 bases, with 3 bases of the junction left unmatched. The V gene's germline CDR1 is MNHEY and CDR2 SVGAGI. DNA of the CDR3: TGTGCCAGCAGTTGGGGGGGTTCCTCCTACAATGAGCAGTTCTTC. Its protein is CASSWGGSSYNEQFF.

V usage is TRBV29-1 and J usage is TRBJ1-1; D is unresolved. Germline V lookup: CDR1 SQVTM, CDR2 ANQGSEA. CDR3 length: 13 residues. CDR3 residues: CSWLGPMNTEAFF. DNA for the CDR3: TGCAGTTGGCTAGGCCCCATGAACACTGAAGCTTTCTTT.